This T cell receptor beta chain comes out of a study of T cell responses to AZD1222 COVID-19 vaccine. The protocol was immunoSEQ multiplex PCR, while the TCRdb copy is restricted to in-frame clones and leaves out a portion. The sample holds some 150,000 clones, approximately 91% seen once. General study points: Sampling captured repertoires only after the peak T cell response. Possibly, clonal diversity was underestimated; donors were largely white British and included more females. Seropositive status at baseline applied to only 6 or 7 AZD1222 recipients.

Remarks on this clone: The antigen remains undetermined.

Second-dose groups at about 4 or about 12 weeks were pooled. The CDR3 contains 16 residues. Germline lookup yields CDR1 MNHNY and CDR2 SVGAGI (reference sequence). V was trimmed by 6 bases and J by 1 base, leaving 19 bases between them. The sequences come from peripheral blood, collected 28 days after the second AZD1222 dose. This TCR was sampled from an adult who received the AZD1222 COVID-19 vaccine. The chain employs TRBV6-6 and TRBJ2-7, with unresolved D. CDR3 bases: TGTGCCAGCAGGGAACGGGCCCTTTCTCGATCCTACGAGCAGTACTTC. Translated: CASRERALSRSYEQYF.